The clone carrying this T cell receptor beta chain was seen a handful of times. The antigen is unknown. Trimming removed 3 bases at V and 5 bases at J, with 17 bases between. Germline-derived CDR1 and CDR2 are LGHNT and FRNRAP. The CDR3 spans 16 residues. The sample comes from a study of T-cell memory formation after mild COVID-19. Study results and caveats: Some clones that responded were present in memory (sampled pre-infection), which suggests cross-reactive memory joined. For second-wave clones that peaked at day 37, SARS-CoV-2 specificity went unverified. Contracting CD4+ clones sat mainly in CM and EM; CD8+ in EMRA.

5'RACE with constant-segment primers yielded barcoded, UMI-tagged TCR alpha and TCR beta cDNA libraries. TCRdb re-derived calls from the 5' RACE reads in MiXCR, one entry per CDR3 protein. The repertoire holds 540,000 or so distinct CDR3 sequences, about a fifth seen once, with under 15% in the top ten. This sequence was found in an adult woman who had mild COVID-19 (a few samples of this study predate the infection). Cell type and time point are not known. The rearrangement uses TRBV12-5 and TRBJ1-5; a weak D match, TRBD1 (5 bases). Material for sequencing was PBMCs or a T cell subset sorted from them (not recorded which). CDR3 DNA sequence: TGTGCTAGTGGTTTCAACCCTTCAGGGAACGATCAGCCCCAGCATTTT. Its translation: CASGFNPSGNDQPQHF.